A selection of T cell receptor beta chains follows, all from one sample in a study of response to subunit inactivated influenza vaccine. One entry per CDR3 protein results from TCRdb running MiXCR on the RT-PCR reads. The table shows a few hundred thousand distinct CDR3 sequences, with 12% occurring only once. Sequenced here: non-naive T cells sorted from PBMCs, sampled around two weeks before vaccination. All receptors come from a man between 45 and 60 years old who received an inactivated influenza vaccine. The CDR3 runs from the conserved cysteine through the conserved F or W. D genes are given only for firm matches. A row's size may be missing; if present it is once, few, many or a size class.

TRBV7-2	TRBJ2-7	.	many	TGTGCCAGCAGACGCAGACATTTGAGCTCCTACGAGCAGTACTTC	CASRRRHLSSYEQYF
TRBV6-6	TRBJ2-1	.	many	TGTGCCAGCAGTTACTCGAGCGGTAAGAGGGATGAGCAGTTCTTC	CASSYSSGKRDEQFF
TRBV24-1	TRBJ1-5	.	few	TGTGCCACCAGTGACAGTAATCAGCCCCAGCATTTT	CATSDSNQPQHF
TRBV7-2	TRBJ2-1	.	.	TGTGCCAGCAGCAGCACGGGTGGTGAGCAGTTCTTC	CASSSTGGEQFF
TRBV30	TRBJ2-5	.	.	TGTGCCTGGAGTCACCCCGCAGCGGCCCAGTACTTC	CAWSHPAAAQYF
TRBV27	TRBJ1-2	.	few	TGTGCCAGCCGGGGACCACCCCACTATGGCTACACCTTC	CASRGPPHYGYTF
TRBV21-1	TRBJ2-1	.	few	TGTGCCAACCCCCGGACAGGGTGTCACAATGAGCAGTTCTTC	CANPRTGCHNEQFF
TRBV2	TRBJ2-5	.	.	TGTGCCAGCAGTGAGGAACAGGCGACCCAGTACTTC	CASSEEQATQYF
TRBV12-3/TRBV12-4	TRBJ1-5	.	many	TGTGCCAGCAGTTTATACGGGTCAGGTCAGCCCCAGCATTTT	CASSLYGSGQPQHF
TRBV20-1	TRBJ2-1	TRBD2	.	TGCATTGCTAGAACTAGCGGCAGTTACTACAATGAGCAGTTCTTC	CIARTSGSYYNEQFF
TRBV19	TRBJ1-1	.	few	TGTGCCAGTAAAGGGCAGGGAAGTCATCCTGAAGCTTTCTTT	CASKGQGSHPEAFF
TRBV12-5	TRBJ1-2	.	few	TGTGCTAGTGGTTTGGCGGGGGCCTATGGCTACACCTTC	CASGLAGAYGYTF
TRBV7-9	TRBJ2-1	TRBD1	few	TGTGCCAGCAGCCCTGACAGGGGGCCCTACAATGAGCAGTTCTTC	CASSPDRGPYNEQFF
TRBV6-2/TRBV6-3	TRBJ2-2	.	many	TGTGCCAGCAGCGACGTGTACACCTACGCGAACACCGGGGAGCTGTTTTTT	CASSDVYTYANTGELFF
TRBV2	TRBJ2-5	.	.	TGTGCCAGCAGTGATTTGATAGTAGAAGAGACCCAGTACTTC	CASSDLIVEETQYF
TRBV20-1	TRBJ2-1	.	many	TGCAGTGCGTCTTCATCATACAATGAGCAGTTCTTC	CSASSSYNEQFF
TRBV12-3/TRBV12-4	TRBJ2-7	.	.	TGTGCCAGCAGTATGCGGGCCAGGTCCTACGAGCAGTACTTC	CASSMRARSYEQYF
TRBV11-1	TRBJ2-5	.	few	TGTGCCAGCAGCTCCGATTTCTCTGAGGTCGTTCGAGTCAAAGAGACCCAGTACTTC	CASSSDFSEVVRVKETQYF
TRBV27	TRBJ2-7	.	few	TGTGCCAGCAGTTTAAAAGGCGGCTACGAGCAGTACTTC	CASSLKGGYEQYF